This T cell receptor beta chain was profiled in a study of T-cell reconstitution after alpha-beta-depleted transplantation in children. This clonotype was observed a handful of times. The TCRbeta library was prepared with unique molecular identifiers. In TCRdb, the PCR reads were re-called with MiXCR into one record per CDR3 protein. The profile covers 500,000 or so distinct CDR3 sequences, with less than 35% appearing a single time and about 2.3% taken by the ten largest. Germline CDR1 is SGDLS and CDR2 is YYNGEE. CDR3 size: 15 residues. Deletions cut 0 bases from V and 8 bases from J, with 17 bases between.

Sample: PBMCs from the stem cell graft donor, taken from the stem cell graft. The chain links TRBV9 to TRBJ2-5; D is perhaps TRBD1 (6 bases). The TCR sequence derives from a human donor who donated a stem cell graft to a child with aplastic anemia. The CDR3 protein is CASSVEGHVGETQYF. CDR3 in DNA: TGTGCCAGCAGCGTAGAGGGACACGTCGGGGAAACCCAGTACTTC.